The rows below give T cell receptor beta chains drawn from one sample of a study of shared clonotypes between healthy human individuals. Clones were sequenced by immunoSEQ multiplex PCR, and TCRdb holds only the in-frame ones, with some missing. The table includes 1,500,000 or so clones, less than 99% detected once. Sample: naive CD4+ T cells sorted from blood. Receptors were obtained from a man aged 30 to 45 in good health. Both conserved end residues are part of each CDR3. Each record gives: CDR3 protein, CDR3 DNA, D gene, J gene, V gene. D genes are given only for firm matches.

cdr3_aa: CASSQDRVGPYEQYF
cdr3_nt: TGCGCCAGCAGCCAAGATAGGGTGGGTCCCTACGAGCAGTACTTC
d_call: -
j_call: TRBJ2-7
v_call: TRBV4-1

cdr3_aa: CASSFTSGRAFDKNIQYF
cdr3_nt: TGCGCCAGCAGCTTTACTAGCGGGAGGGCCTTTGACAAAAACATTCAGTACTTC
d_call: TRBD2
j_call: TRBJ2-4
v_call: TRBV5-1

cdr3_aa: CASSTVAANTEAFF
cdr3_nt: TGCGCCAGCAGCACAGTGGCCGCGAACACTGAAGCTTTCTTT
d_call: -
j_call: TRBJ1-1
v_call: TRBV5-1

cdr3_aa: CASSGPSGSYEQYF
cdr3_nt: TGTGCCAGCAGCGGGCCTAGCGGATCCTACGAGCAGTACTTC
d_call: TRBD2
j_call: TRBJ2-7
v_call: TRBV9

cdr3_aa: CASSAVDLLTTDTQYF
cdr3_nt: TGCGCCAGCAGTGCGGTGGACTTACTAACGACAGATACGCAGTATTTT
d_call: -
j_call: TRBJ2-3
v_call: TRBV10-2

cdr3_aa: CASSLDPAGDQPQHF
cdr3_nt: TGTGCCAGTAGTCTAGACCCGGCAGGGGACCAGCCCCAGCATTTT
d_call: -
j_call: TRBJ1-5
v_call: TRBV19

cdr3_aa: CASRIRDRTYNEQFF
cdr3_nt: TGTGCCAGCAGGATCCGGGACAGGACCTACAATGAGCAGTTCTTC
d_call: TRBD1
j_call: TRBJ2-1
v_call: TRBV6-6

cdr3_aa: CASSADPQGQPQHF
cdr3_nt: TGTGCCAGCAGTGCTGACCCTCAGGGGCAGCCCCAGCATTTT
d_call: -
j_call: TRBJ1-5
v_call: TRBV2

cdr3_aa: CASSLRSGGEAFF
cdr3_nt: TGTGCCAGCAGCTTAAGGTCGGGGGGTGAAGCTTTCTTT
d_call: -
j_call: TRBJ1-1
v_call: TRBV7-3

cdr3_aa: CASSAPDRGDYGYTF
cdr3_nt: TGTGCCAGCAGCGCCCCGGACAGGGGTGACTATGGCTACACCTTC
d_call: TRBD1
j_call: TRBJ1-2
v_call: TRBV9

cdr3_aa: CASSYRARLSYEQYF
cdr3_nt: TGTGCCAGCAGTTACCGGGCGCGGCTATCGTACGAGCAGTACTTC
d_call: -
j_call: TRBJ2-7
v_call: TRBV6-6

cdr3_aa: CASSVAGLSSYNEQFF
cdr3_nt: TGTGCCAGCAGCGTAGCTGGCCTTAGCTCCTACAATGAGCAGTTCTTC
d_call: -
j_call: TRBJ2-1
v_call: TRBV9